This TCR beta chain was recorded in a study of blood T cell repertoires in COVID-19. At the level of the study: COVID-19 samples collected from the United States, Italy and Spain covered acute and convalescent phases. Sample material is recorded as cDNA or gDNA derived from T cells, B-cell-depleted T cells, or PBMCs.

The CDR3 consists of 17 residues. V lost 4 bases, J lost 2 bases, and 7 bases stayed unmatched. Looked up from germline, CDR1 is SGHTA and CDR2 is FQGTGA. Authors' methods: Estimation of nucleated cell counts was performed using reference gene primer amplification. Libraries were prepared by immunoSEQ multiplex PCR; TCRdb keeps only in-frame clonotypes and omits some of them. That table supplies the V and J calls and clone size; D and trimming were determined from the DNA. The table records around 260,000 clones, 80% to 90% of them present only once. This chain uses TRBV7-3 with TRBJ2-5; 13 nucleotides match TRBD2. The sample consisted of peripheral blood. The origin of this receptor is a woman aged 45 to 65 with acute or convalescent COVID-19. The CDR3 nucleotides read TGTGCCAGCAGCTACCCGGGACTAGCGGGATCACAAGAGACCCAGTACTTC. This codes for CASSYPGLAGSQETQYF. Full variable domain (rest looked up from reference TRBV7-3 and TRBJ2-5): GAGVSQTPSNKVTEKGKYVELRCDPISGHTALYWYRQSLGQGPEFLIYFQGTGAADDSGLPNDRFFAVRPEGSVSTLKIQRTERGDSAVYLCASSYPGLAGSQETQYFGPGTRLLVL.